This T cell receptor beta chain was retrieved from a study of CDR3 diversity in severe acne. Germline CDR1 reads SGHTA; CDR2 reads FQGTGA. The length of the CDR3 is 15 residues. In this sample, this clonotype turned up once. One end of the junction fails to match germline, which may point to a read error. Each CDR3 protein is one row after TCRdb ran MiXCR on the PCR reads. The sample records about 90,000 distinct CDR3 sequences, roughly half being singletons. Sequencing was carried out using blood. The chain has TRBV7-3 and TRBJ2-1; 8 bases line up with TRBD2. The clonotype originates from a male donor in good health, serving as a control. The CDR3 loop reads CASSPTSGTNNEQFF. As DNA, the CDR3 is TGCGCCAGCAGCCCAACTAGCGGAACCAACAATGAGCAGTTCTTC.